This T cell receptor (beta chain) derives from a study of blood T cell repertoires in COVID-19. This clone turned up a few times. In Seattle, patients joined the study during active infection and were tracked longitudinally. Profiling relied on immunoSEQ multiplex PCR, and the TCRdb table lists in-frame clones only, not all of them. The sample lists under 400,000 clones, under 90% occurring once. CDR3 length: 13 amino acids. The specimen was peripheral blood. The rearrangement links TRBV21-1 to TRBJ1-6. TRBV21-1 is described as a pseudogene. The TCR originated in a woman in her 30s with COVID-19, enrolled during active disease. The CDR3 region is CASSKGRLSPLHF. The CDR3 DNA follows: TGTGCCAGCAGCAAAGGGAGACTTTCACCCCTCCACTTT.